This T cell receptor beta chain was captured in a study of T cells after yellow fever vaccination. MiXCR was run by TCRdb on the 5' RACE reads, yielding one entry per CDR3 protein. In the table there are 200,000 to 300,000 distinct CDR3 sequences, 10% to 15% of which are singletons. This TCR was sampled from a man younger than 45 who received the YFV17D yellow fever vaccine. Sequences were derived from CD4+ T cells sorted from PBMCs, sampled 45 days after the yellow fever booster vaccination.

The CDR3, as DNA: TGTGCCAGTAAAAGCGGGACAGCCAATGAGCAGTTCTTC. Translated, it gives CASKSGTANEQFF. This rearrangement joins TRBV7-8 to TRBJ2-1, with D perhaps assigned TRBD1 or TRBD2 (7 bases each). Germline CDR1 SGHVS, CDR2 FQNEAQ. With 9 bases removed from V and 6 bases from J, the gap between germline ends came to 15 bases. This CDR3 contains 13 residues.